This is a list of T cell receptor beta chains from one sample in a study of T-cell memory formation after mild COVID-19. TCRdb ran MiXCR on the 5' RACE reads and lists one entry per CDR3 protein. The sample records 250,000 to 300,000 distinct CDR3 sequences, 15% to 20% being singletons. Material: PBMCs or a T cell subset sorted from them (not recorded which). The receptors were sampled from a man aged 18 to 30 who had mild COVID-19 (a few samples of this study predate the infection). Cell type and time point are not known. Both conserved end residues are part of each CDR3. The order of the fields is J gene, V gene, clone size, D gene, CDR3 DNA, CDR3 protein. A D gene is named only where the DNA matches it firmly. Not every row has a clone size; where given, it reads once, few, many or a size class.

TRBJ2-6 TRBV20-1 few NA TGCAGTGGGGGATTTGGGGCCAACGTCCTGACTTTC CSGGFGANVLTF
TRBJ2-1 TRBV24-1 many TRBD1 TGTGCCACCAGTGGAGAAACAGGGGGTTACAATGAGCAGTTCTTC CATSGETGGYNEQFF
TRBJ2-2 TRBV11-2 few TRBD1 TGTGCCAGCAGCCCAGAGACAGGGGAGTCCGGGGAGCTGTTTTTT CASSPETGESGELFF
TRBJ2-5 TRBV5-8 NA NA TGTGCCAGTCCCGGGACACTGGATGGTAGGACCCAGTACTTC CASPGTLDGRTQYF
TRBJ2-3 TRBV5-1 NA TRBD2 TGCGCCAGCACGGAGGTAGCGGGGGGCACAGATACGCAGTATTTT CASTEVAGGTDTQYF
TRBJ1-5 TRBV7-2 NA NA TGTGCCAGCAGCCCCCAGGGTGGGGGCGGTCAGCCCCAGCATTTT CASSPQGGGGQPQHF
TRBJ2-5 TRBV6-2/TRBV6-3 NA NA TGTGCCAGCACGGGACTCCCAGAGACCCAGTACTTC CASTGLPETQYF
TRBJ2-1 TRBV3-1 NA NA TGTGCCAGCAGCCTAGGCTGGGAGCAGTTCTTC CASSLGWEQFF
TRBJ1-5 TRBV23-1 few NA TGCGCCAGCAGCCAAGGACAGATCCAGCCCCAGCATTTT CASSQGQIQPQHF
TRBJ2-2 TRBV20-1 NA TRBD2 TGCAGTGCTCAGAGGACTAGCAACAACGGGGAGCTGTTTTTT CSAQRTSNNGELFF
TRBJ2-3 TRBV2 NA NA TGTGCCAGCGGGGGGGGCCGGCGCACAGATACGCAGTATTTT CASGGGRRTDTQYF
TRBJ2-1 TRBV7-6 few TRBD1 TGTGCCAGCAGCTCCCGACAGGGACCCAATGAGCAGTTCTTC CASSSRQGPNEQFF
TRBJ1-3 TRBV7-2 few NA TGTGCCAGCAGCTTGGACGGCAGCTCTGGAAACACCATATATTTT CASSLDGSSGNTIYF
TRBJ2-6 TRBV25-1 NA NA TGTGCCAGCAGTGAATATATAAGCTCTGGGGCCAACGTCCTGACTTTC CASSEYISSGANVLTF
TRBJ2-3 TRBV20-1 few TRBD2 TGCAGTGCTAGATCGAGGCCGACCGGGACTACCGACAACACAGATACGCAGTATTTT CSARSRPTGTTDNTDTQYF
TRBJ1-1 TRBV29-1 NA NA TGCAGCGTTGAAGAGGCGGGGCGGGAGAACACTGAAGCTTTCTTT CSVEEAGRENTEAFF
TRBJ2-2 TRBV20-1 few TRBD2 TGCAGTGCTATTCGGTCGGGGGGGAACACCGGGGAGCTGTTTTTT CSAIRSGGNTGELFF
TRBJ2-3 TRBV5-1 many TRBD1 TGCGCCAGCAGATGGACAGGGGGCGAGACAGATACGCAGTATTTT CASRWTGGETDTQYF
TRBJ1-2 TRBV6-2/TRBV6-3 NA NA TGTGCCAGCAGACCTCGTCAGGCGGGCGGCTATGGCTACACCTTC CASRPRQAGGYGYTF
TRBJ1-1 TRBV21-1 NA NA TGTGCCAGCAGCGCCGGGGCTGAAGCTTTCTTT CASSAGAEAFF
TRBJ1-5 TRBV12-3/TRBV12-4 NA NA TGTGCCAGCAGTTTAGGCAGGGAGTGGAATCAGCCCCAGCATTTT CASSLGREWNQPQHF
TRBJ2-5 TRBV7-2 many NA TGTGCCAGCAGCGGGGGGCCCACGGGGGAGACCCAGTACTTC CASSGGPTGETQYF
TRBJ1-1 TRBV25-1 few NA TGTGCCAGCAACCCCCATCTAGGCACTGAAGCTTTCTTT CASNPHLGTEAFF
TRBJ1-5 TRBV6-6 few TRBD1 TGTGCCAGCAGTAACCCCTCGGACAGGCGCCAACAGCCCCAGCATTTT CASSNPSDRRQQPQHF
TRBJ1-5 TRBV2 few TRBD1 TGTGCCAGCCCAACCTCGACAGGGGGGAGTCAGCCCCAGCATTTT CASPTSTGGSQPQHF
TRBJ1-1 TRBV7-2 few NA TGTGCCAGCAGCAACGGGGCCATGAGCACTGAAGCTTTCTTT CASSNGAMSTEAFF
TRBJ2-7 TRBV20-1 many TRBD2 TGCAGTGCGGGGAGGGTTGGGTACGAGCAGTACTTC CSAGRVGYEQYF
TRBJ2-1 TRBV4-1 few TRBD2 TGCGCCAGCAGCTCAGGACTAGCGGGGGGGCGGTTCTATGAGCAGTTCTTC CASSSGLAGGRFYEQFF
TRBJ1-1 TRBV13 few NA TGTGCCAGCAGCTTATGGAGACACTTGAACACTGAAGCTTTCTTT CASSLWRHLNTEAFF
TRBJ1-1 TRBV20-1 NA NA TGTAAGTGTGGGGTTTTGACTGAAGCTTTCTTT CKCGVLTEAFF
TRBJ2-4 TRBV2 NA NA TGTGCCAGCAGTGCGGGGTACCCCCCCATTCAGTACTTC CASSAGYPPIQYF